This TCR beta chain was sequenced for a study of shared clonotypes between healthy human individuals. Libraries were prepared by immunoSEQ multiplex PCR; TCRdb keeps only in-frame clonotypes and omits some of them. The table has some 2.4 million clones, 93% seen once; the top ten hold roughly 0.36%. CDR1 and CDR2 from the germline V gene are SGHNT and YENEEA. Trimming left V 2 bases short and J 1 base short, with 10 bases between. There are 15 residues in the CDR3. Every one of the donors was a Caucasian adult that lived in Nashville, Tennessee. The sample comprised naive CD4+ T cells from PBMCs. Described subset: CD45RA+ positively selected. This receptor was identified in a man aged 18 to 30 in good health. Some clones in this sample may be carry-over from other donors' samples. V and J are TRBV11-3 and TRBJ2-3, with a weak D call TRBD2 (6 bases). CDR3 nucleotides: TGTGCCAGCAGCTTACACGGGACTCGCACAGATACGCAGTATTTT. Amino acids: CASSLHGTRTDTQYF.